The TCR beta chain described here comes from a study of blood T cells in healthy people across ages. Whole-study results and caveats: The recorded TCR beta diversity per million T cells decreased in a roughly linear manner with age. The study found more naive CD4+ cells and higher diversity in long-lived than aged donors.

With a J-beta primer mix and a sample-barcoded 5' primer, a second PCR ran about 7 to 11 cycles. A single record per CDR3 protein comes from TCRdb applying MiXCR to the 5' RACE reads. The table lists roughly 800,000 distinct CDR3 sequences, approximately 25% of them singletons. Germline CDR1 is SNHLY and CDR2 is FYNNEI. The length of the CDR3 is 16 residues. Unmatched junction bases numbered 7, after V lost 6 bases and J lost 0 bases. Those donating, healthy Caucasian individuals from Russia, were aged about 6 to 90. A few counts support this clonotype. The antigen remains unidentified. This same sample was also part of a study on T cells of mothers and their children. This second study says: Slightly higher, non-significant overlap characterized related mother-child pairs relative to unrelated pairs.

Sequencing was performed on blood. The sequence was collected from a boy between 5 and 17 years old in good health. The chain links TRBV2 to TRBJ2-3, with 9 bases aligning to TRBD1. CDR3 in DNA: TGTGCCAGCAGGCTGGACAGGGGCCCTAGCACAGATACGCAGTATTTT. Amino acids: CASRLDRGPSTDTQYF.